This paragraph covers one T cell receptor beta chain sequence. What this receptor recognizes is not known. Base qualities are not recorded, but no much larger clone differs from it by a single base. Spanning cysteine to phenylalanine, the CDR3 consists of 14 amino acids. The read is trimmed to its CDR3 DNA, 42 bases read in frame from base 1. CDR1 SQVTM and CDR2 ANQGSEA were looked up in the germline V gene. V ends up 7 bases short and J 4 bases short, with an unmatched junction base count of 4. The library came from 5' RACE. Sequencing instrument: Illumina HiSeq 2500. A second PCR of about 6 to 12 cycles was run with a J-beta primer mix and a sample-barcoded 5' primer. Each TCR beta cDNA molecule received a unique molecular identifier from a template-switch 5' adaptor carrying 12 random nucleotides. Each sample yielded at least 3 million CDR3-containing paired-end reads. The Mint cDNA synthesis kit, primed by a TRBC-specific oligonucleotide, was used to synthesize first-strand cDNA from all RNA. Following uracil-DNA glycosylase treatment, all cDNA underwent a first 18-cycle PCR with the universal primers M1SS and BC2_uni_R. Under the source paper's analysis protocol: For normalization, 1 million high-quality reads, each with a distinct molecular identifier, were randomly selected from each sample. Instead of being binned into consensus sequences, reads that shared molecular identifiers were thrown out. MiTCR, run with a Q25 quality threshold and the strictest error-elimination algorithm, handled CDR3 identification, clonotype clustering and error correction. A nonparametric unseen species model using Euler transformation provided a lower-bound estimate of total TCR beta diversity. TCRdb reanalyzed the raw reads on its own, using fastp at Q25 for trimming and MiXCR for clone calling, and kept in-frame beta chains. Each entry merges the rows of one CDR3 protein and shows their most common DNA and genes. None of the V and J calls come from the authors' own analysis; TCRdb made them. The sample includes 550,000 to 800,000 distinct CDR3 sequences, with around 21% observed a single time. The top ten clonotypes cover approximately 3.7% of the sample.

The data belong to a study of blood T cells in healthy people across ages (dated by TCRdb to between 2014 and 2017). In terms of the full investigation: Template switching captured roughly one uniquely barcoded TCR beta cDNA molecule per two T cells in model experiments. To avoid experimental bias, donors of different ages were randomly spread across the sequencing lanes. The study analyzed two additional independent replicas of 1 million unique cDNA reads from the same blood draw for two donors, one aged 18 to 29 and one aged 80 or older. Four age groups were formed from the donors: young (average roughly 16 years), middle-aged (approximately 42), aged (about 62) and long-lived (roughly 88). The study measured age-related changes in TCR beta repertoire diversity using deep sequencing normalized with unique cDNA molecular identifiers.

Overall study outcomes, separate from this receptor: A strong correlation was found between observed TCR beta diversity and the percentage of naive T cells measured by flow cytometry. Estimates of total diversity from one million sequenced T cells were regarded as lower bounds and underestimates. Compared with the aged group, the long-lived group had more naive CD4+ T cells, fewer expanded clones and increased TCR diversity, suggesting age selection. Conclusive comparison of naive and antigen-experienced compartments was prevented by the profiling of bulk unsorted PBMCs. The CMV infection status of donors was not known, potentially confounding age-related changes in expanded clonotypes. Observed TCR beta diversity per million T cells fell roughly linearly with age, and a significant reduction was already apparent by age roughly 40.

The 39 donors, aged 6 to 90 years, were systemically healthy Caucasian individuals from Russia. Each donor gave ten milliliters of peripheral blood, drawn into EDTA-treated Vacutainer tubes. PBMCs were isolated by Ficoll-Paque density-gradient centrifugation, with at least 6 million obtained per sample. Trizol reagent was used to extract total RNA from the PBMCs, yielding at least 5.5 micrograms per sample. For every donor, flow cytometry on a PBMC aliquot measured the percentage of naive CD45RAhigh/CD27high T cells. The sequence joins TRBV29-1 to TRBJ2-1; 13 bases in the junction line up with TRBD2. The sequencing sample was made of blood. The source of this sequence is a man in his sixties or seventies in good health. The CDR3 protein sequence reads: CSGGGLAGYNEQFF. At the DNA level, the sequence is TGCAGCGGCGGGGGACTAGCGGGATACAATGAGCAGTTCTTC.